These 19 T cell receptor beta chains were sequenced from one sample in a study of CD8 T cells in ankylosing spondylitis. The study's findings and limits: About 8 highly homologous variants made up a TCR beta motif, and this motif appeared characteristic of ankylosing spondylitis blood.

What these receptors recognize is not known. Each CDR3 protein gets one entry after TCRdb re-called the 5' RACE reads with MiXCR. The sample records roughly 700,000 distinct CDR3 sequences, 15% to 20% being singletons. The sequenced sample consisted of blood, either unsorted or a sorted T cell fraction (not recorded which). These receptor sequences come from a male donor with ankylosing spondylitis.

This clonotype has a handful of counts. The chain joins TRBV4-2 to TRBJ2-2; D unresolved. The germline V and J ends were trimmed by 1 base and 1 base, with 4 bases remaining between them. The germline V gene has CDR1 LGHNA and CDR2 YNFKEQ. The CDR3 has 14 residues. The CDR3 sequence is CASSQVVNTGELFF. DNA for the CDR3: TGTGCCAGCAGCCAAGTAGTGAACACCGGGGAGCTGTTTTTT.

This clonotype has a count of ten or more. The rearrangement joins TRBV29-1 to TRBJ2-5; tentative D call: TRBD2 (7 bases). Germline assignment: CDR1 SQVTM and CDR2 ANQGSEA. The CDR3 has 12 residues. Trimming pared 5 bases from V and 5 bases from J, leaving 12 bases between. The CDR3 coding sequence is TGCAGCGTTCGGGGGGCGCGGGAGACCCAGTACTTC. It yields the protein CSVRGARETQYF.

The genes are TRBV12-3 or TRBV12-4 and TRBJ2-1; the D gene is possibly TRBD1 (6 bases). The V and J ends lost 1 base and 9 bases respectively, with 16 bases between them. The CDR3 loop spans 15 amino acids. The CDR3 bases are TGTGCCAGCAGTTTAGACGGGACACCGACTCGTGAGCAGTTCTTC. The encoded protein is CASSLDGTPTREQFF.

CDR3 DNA: TGTGCCAGCAGGCCACAGATTGAAAACACTGAAGCTTTCTTT. Amino acid sequence: CASRPQIENTEAFF. The rearrangement joins TRBV9 to TRBJ1-1; D call uncertain. V was cut by 5 bases and J by 2 bases, with 13 bases left in between. This CDR3 spans 14 amino acids. Germline-derived CDR1 and CDR2 are SGDLS and YYNGEE. Supplemented by reference TRBV9 and TRBJ1-1, the full variable domain reads DSGVTQTPKHLITATGQRVTLRCSPRSGDLSVYWYQQSLDQGLQFLIQYYNGEERAKGNILERFSAQQFPDLHSELNLSSLELGDSALYFCASRPQIENTEAFFGQGTRLTVV.

This clonotype has more than one count but fewer than ten. V and J are TRBV5-6 and TRBJ2-3; a weak D match, TRBD2 (6 bases). V gave up 3 bases and J gave up 2 bases, with 13 bases separating them. The CDR3 runs to 15 residues. Germline V CDR1 and CDR2: SGHDT, YYEEEE. The CDR3 bases are TGTGCCAGCAGCTCCCCGGGACTTCACACAGATACGCAGTATTTT. Its protein product is CASSSPGLHTDTQYF.

This clonotype was picked up a small number of times. In DNA, the CDR3 is TGCGCCAGCAGCCAAGATCGGGCAGGTTTTTTAACTTTCTTT. This encodes CASSQDRAGFLTFF. J is TRBJ1-1 and V is TRBV4-3; D is undetermined. CDR1 LGHNA and CDR2 YSLEER come from the germline V gene. V gave up 0 bases and J gave up 12 bases, with 17 bases separating them. The CDR3 covers 14 residues.

The rearrangement uses TRBV6-5 and TRBJ2-7, with D possibly being TRBD2 (5 bases). From germline, CDR1 is MNHEY and CDR2 SVGAGI. Trimming removed 2 bases from V and 5 bases from J, with 10 bases in between. The CDR3 covers 13 residues. CDR3 protein: CASSYVPGNEQYF. In DNA, the CDR3 is TGTGCCAGCAGTTACGTGCCGGGGAACGAGCAGTACTTC.

The chain employs TRBV29-1 and TRBJ1-2; maybe TRBD1 (5 bases). CDR1 and CDR2 (germline): SQVTM, ANQGSEA. The CDR3 has 11 residues. V was clipped by 6 bases and J by 4 bases, with 9 bases between them. DNA of the CDR3: TGCAGCGTCCCGGGGCTCTATGGCTACACCTTC. Translating it yields CSVPGLYGYTF. Combining the CDR3 with reference TRBV29-1 and TRBJ1-2 gives the whole variable domain SAVISQKPSRDICQRGTSLTIQCQVDSQVTMMFWYRQQPGQSLTLIATANQGSEATYESGFVIDKFPISRPNLTFSTLTVSNMSPEDSSIYLCSVPGLYGYTFGSGTRLTVV.

This clonotype occurred a few times. This chain uses TRBV12-3 or TRBV12-4 with TRBJ1-3; tentatively, D is TRBD1 (5 bases). V was pared by 5 bases and J by 0 bases, with 14 bases between. The CDR3 has 16 residues. Written as DNA, the CDR3 is TGTGCCAGCAGTGCGGGCCGGGACGACTCTGGAAACACCATATATTTT. This gives the protein CASSAGRDDSGNTIYF.

V and J are TRBV27 and TRBJ2-7; D possibly corresponds to TRBD1 (6 bases). The CDR3 extends over 16 amino acids. Germline V gives CDR1 MNHEY, CDR2 SMNVEV (reference sequence). V lost 4 bases and J 2 bases, leaving 18 bases between the germline ends. The CDR3: CASSSLQGVMAYEQYF. CDR3 nucleotides: TGTGCCAGCAGTTCCCTACAGGGAGTTATGGCCTACGAGCAGTACTTC.

This clonotype was observed a handful of times. The J gene is TRBJ1-1, the V gene TRBV15; possible D gene TRBD1, 6 bases. Germline values: CDR1 LNHNV, CDR2 YYDKDF (reference sequence). This CDR3 contains 14 residues. Trimming took 1 base from V and 6 from J, leaving 12 bases between them. CDR3 region: CATSRARGGPEAFF. For the CDR3, the DNA is TGTGCCACCAGCAGAGCTAGAGGGGGTCCTGAAGCTTTCTTT.

The table lists this clonotype with a few counts. The V call is TRBV7-8, the J call TRBJ1-6, with D unresolved. The V end was cut by 4 bases, the J end by 5 bases, with 9 bases between. The V gene's germline CDR1 is SGHVS and CDR2 FQNEAQ. The CDR3 length is 14 residues. Written as DNA, the CDR3 is TGTGCCAGCAGCTCTACCTCAAATAATTCACCCCTCCACTTT. The encoded protein is CASSSTSNNSPLHF.

The rearrangement joins TRBV7-2 to TRBJ2-3; no clear D. Germline V CDR1 and CDR2: SGHTA, FQGNSA. The V and J ends lost 1 base and 0 bases respectively, with 5 bases between them. The CDR3 consists of 14 residues. Here the CDR3 DNA reads TGTGCCAGCAGCTTAGGCCATAGCACAGATACGCAGTATTTT. Protein product: CASSLGHSTDTQYF. Based on the CDR3 plus reference TRBV7-2 and TRBJ2-3, the full variable domain is GAGVSQSPSNKVTEKGKDVELRCDPISGHTALYWYRQSLGQGLEFLIYFQGNSAPDKSGLPSDRFSAERTGGSVSTLTIQRTQQEDSAVYLCASSLGHSTDTQYFGPGTRLTVL.

This sequence joins TRBV11-2 and TRBJ2-7; 9 nucleotides match TRBD2. V was pared by 8 bases and J by 4 bases, with 18 bases of the junction left unmatched. This CDR3 is built from 17 residues. CDR1 and CDR2 from the germline V gene are SGHAT and FQNNGV. The CDR3 protein is CASSQFPLAGAVYEQYF. The CDR3 DNA follows: TGTGCCAGCTCTCAATTCCCCTTAGCGGGAGCGGTGTACGAGCAGTACTTC.

The chain links TRBV2 to TRBJ2-1, with D uncertain. The germline CDR1 and CDR2 sequences are SNHLY and FYNNEI. There are 12 residues in the CDR3. The V and J ends lost 1 base and 8 bases respectively, with 6 bases between them. The CDR3 DNA reads TGTGCCAGCAGTGAAGGGTTATATGAGCAGTTCTTC. It yields the protein CASSEGLYEQFF.

This clonotype has more than one count but fewer than ten. The chain combines TRBV5-1 with TRBJ1-2; D unclear. This CDR3 comprises 14 residues. In germline, CDR1 is SGHRS, CDR2 YFSETQ. V was trimmed by 1 base and J by 6 bases, leaving 13 bases between them. The DNA of the CDR3 is TGCGCCAGCAGCTTGTCAGGAGGATATGATGGCTACACCTTC. This translates into CASSLSGGYDGYTF. Drawing the rest from reference TRBV5-1 and TRBJ1-2, the complete variable domain is KAGVTQTPRYLIKTRGQQVTLSCSPISGHRSVSWYQQTPGQGLQFLFEYFSETQRNKGNFPGRFSGRQFSNSRSEMNVSTLELGDSALYLCASSLSGGYDGYTFGSGTRLTVV.

The rearrangement uses TRBV11-2 and TRBJ2-2, with TRBD1 as a possible D gene (5 bases). The CDR3 spans 16 residues. CDR1 and CDR2 (germline): SGHAT, FQNNGV. The V and J ends lost 2 bases and 4 bases respectively, with 14 bases between them. CDR3 bases: TGTGCCAGCAGCTTAAACGGACACTCGGGCACCGGGGAGCTGTTTTTT. Translating it yields CASSLNGHSGTGELFF.

The chain links TRBV15 to TRBJ2-7; 10 bases match TRBD1. Germline CDR1 LNHNV, CDR2 YYDKDF (reference sequence). V trimming: 5 bases; J trimming: 3 bases; junction bases outside the gene matches: 7. The CDR3 length is 15 residues. CDR3 sequence reads: CATSGDRGSLYEQYF. The CDR3 DNA follows: TGTGCCACCAGCGGGGACAGGGGTTCCCTCTACGAGCAGTACTTC.

V and J are TRBV4-1 and TRBJ1-4; 9 bases are a match to TRBD1. The CDR3 consists of 15 residues. After removal of 6 bases from V and 5 bases from J, the junction contained 7 bases not matched to a gene. Germline V gene lookup returns CDR1 MGHRA and CDR2 YSYEKL. CDR3 region: CASRERTGENEKLFF. The DNA of the CDR3 is TGCGCCAGCAGGGAAAGGACAGGGGAGAATGAAAAACTGTTTTTT.